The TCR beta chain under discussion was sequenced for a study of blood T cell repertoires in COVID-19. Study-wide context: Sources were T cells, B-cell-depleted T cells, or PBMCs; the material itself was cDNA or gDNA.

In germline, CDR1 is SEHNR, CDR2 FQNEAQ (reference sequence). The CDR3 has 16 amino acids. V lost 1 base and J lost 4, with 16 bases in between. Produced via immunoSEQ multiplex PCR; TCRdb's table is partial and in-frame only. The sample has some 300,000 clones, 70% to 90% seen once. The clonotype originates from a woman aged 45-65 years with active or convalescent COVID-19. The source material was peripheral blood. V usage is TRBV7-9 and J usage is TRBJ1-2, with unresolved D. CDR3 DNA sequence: TGTGCCAGCAGCTTAGTAGTTGGTGCTCAGCGCTATGGCTACACCTTC. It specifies CASSLVVGAQRYGYTF.